The 17 T cell receptor beta chains listed next were all sequenced from one sample in a study of T cell repertoires in cytomegalovirus infection. TCRdb processed the reads anew with MiXCR; each CDR3 protein has one entry. The table includes 400,000 to 550,000 distinct CDR3 sequences, around 11% detected once. The material sequenced was PBMCs. The source is a human donor in good health (CMV status not recorded). Some clones in this sample may be carry-over from other donors' samples.

This clonotype has a count of ten or more. V gene TRBV5-1 combines with J gene TRBJ2-1; 7 bases agree with TRBD1. The V and J ends lost 5 bases and 0 bases, in that order; junction bases with no gene match: 17. Germline V gives CDR1 SGHRS, CDR2 YFSETQ. This CDR3 comprises 19 residues. As DNA, the CDR3 is TGCGCCAGCAGGGGCGAGGACAGGAACCTTTTAAGCTCCTACAATGAGCAGTTCTTC. Protein sequence: CASRGEDRNLLSSYNEQFF.

The chain employs TRBV29-1 and TRBJ2-5, with D maybe TRBD1 (7 bases). Looked up from germline, CDR1 is SQVTM and CDR2 is ANQGSEA. The V end was cut by 6 bases, the J end by 2 bases, with 13 bases between. The CDR3 contains 13 residues. CDR3 coding DNA: TGCAGCGTGGCGGGACAGCTTCAAGAGACCCAGTACTTC. This codes for CSVAGQLQETQYF.

The sample holds a few counts of this clonotype. The gene calls are TRBV5-4 and TRBJ1-2; D remains unclear. The ends were cut back, 5 bases at V and 1 base at J, with 9 bases in the middle. Germline V gene lookup returns CDR1 SGHNT and CDR2 YYREEE (reference sequence). The CDR3 length is 13 residues. The CDR3 sequence: CASRVQSNYGYTF. CDR3 nucleotides: TGTGCCAGCAGGGTCCAGAGTAACTATGGCTACACCTTC.

This clonotype was observed many times. The chain links TRBV5-1 to TRBJ2-2; D may be TRBD2 (5 bases). Germline V gene lookup returns CDR1 SGHRS and CDR2 YFSETQ. CDR3 size: 14 residues. V was shortened by 4 bases and J by 3 bases, with 10 bases between the two germline ends. Here the CDR3 DNA reads TGCGCCAGCAGCCGCGGGCAGGACACCGGGGAGCTGTTTTTT. It encodes CASSRGQDTGELFF.

This clonotype has a count of ten or more. The V call is TRBV12-3 or TRBV12-4, the J call TRBJ2-7; D remains ambiguous. V shed 5 bases and J shed 0 bases, with 8 bases lying between them. The CDR3 extends over 13 amino acids. The CDR3 DNA is TGTGCCAGCAGTGGAACGAGCTCCTACGAGCAGTACTTC. This encodes CASSGTSSYEQYF.

This clonotype was seen repeatedly, ten times or more. The chain recombines TRBV5-1 with TRBJ2-2; possible D gene TRBD2, 6 bases. The CDR3 is 16 amino acids. V was pared by 0 bases and J by 0 bases, with 9 bases between. The germline V gene has CDR1 SGHRS and CDR2 YFSETQ. The CDR3 protein is CASSLGGLTNTGELFF. CDR3 DNA sequence: TGCGCCAGCAGCTTGGGGGGACTTACGAACACCGGGGAGCTGTTTTTT.

This clonotype was detected ten times or more. This chain uses TRBV5-6 with TRBJ1-4, with 8 bases identical to TRBD1. Germline trimming cut 0 bases from V and 5 bases from J; bases unmatched to any gene: 6. The CDR3 is 16 residues long. The V gene's germline CDR1 is SGHDT and CDR2 YYEEEE. CDR3: CASSLDSGQENEKLFF. CDR3 bases: TGTGCCAGCAGCTTGGATTCGGGACAGGAGAATGAAAAACTGTTTTTT.

This clonotype was observed many times. The V call is TRBV7-3, the J call TRBJ1-1; D unresolved. The V and J ends lost 1 base and 5 bases respectively, with 17 bases between them. The CDR3 runs 16 residues. Germline V gene sequence: CDR1 SGHTA, CDR2 FQGTGA. The CDR3 sequence is CASSLMMREVRTEAFF. The CDR3 region has the DNA TGTGCCAGCAGCTTAATGATGAGGGAAGTAAGGACTGAAGCTTTCTTT.

Ten or more counts support this clonotype. The chain links TRBV7-2 to TRBJ1-5, with TRBD1 matching over 7 bases. The V gene end was trimmed by 4 bases and the J gene end by 5 bases; junction bases not matched to a gene: 8. Germline V CDR1 and CDR2: SGHTA, FQGNSA. This CDR3 comprises 15 residues. The CDR3 spells CASSWHQGVDQPQHF. CDR3 DNA: TGTGCCAGCAGCTGGCACCAGGGGGTCGATCAGCCCCAGCATTTT.

The V call is TRBV6-5, the J call TRBJ1-1; D is unclear. CDR3 length: 16 amino acids. In germline, CDR1 is MNHEY, CDR2 SVGAGI. Trimming shortened V by 5 bases and J by 0 bases, and 16 bases separated the two germline ends. CDR3 nucleotide sequence: TGTGCCAGCAGTCCTTCTTATCGAACGATGAACACTGAAGCTTTCTTT. Translating it yields CASSPSYRTMNTEAFF.

The chain uses TRBV5-5 and TRBJ1-1, with D tentatively TRBD1 (5 bases). V was pared by 0 bases and J by 2 bases, with 14 bases between. This CDR3 has 16 residues. Looked up from germline, CDR1 is SGHKS and CDR2 is YYEKEE (reference sequence). The CDR3 DNA is TGTGCCAGCAGCTTGGGGACACGGCGAACCAACACTGAAGCTTTCTTT. Residues: CASSLGTRRTNTEAFF.

There are many counts of this clonotype. V is TRBV12-3 or TRBV12-4 and J is TRBJ2-7; D is possibly TRBD2 (5 bases). The CDR3 spans 15 residues. V lost 4 bases to trimming and J lost 0 bases, with 13 bases between them. In DNA, the CDR3 is TGTGCCAGCAGTTCCTTAAGCGGAGGCTCCTACGAGCAGTACTTC. Protein sequence: CASSSLSGGSYEQYF.

This clonotype was seen many times. The gene calls are TRBV5-1 and TRBJ2-1, with 9 bases lining up with TRBD2. CDR3 size: 17 residues. The trim removed 3 bases at V and 8 bases at J, leaving 15 bases unmatched. Germline V gene lookup returns CDR1 SGHRS and CDR2 YFSETQ. The CDR3 loop reads CASSSLPLAGGPHEQFF. Written as DNA, the CDR3 is TGCGCCAGCAGCTCACTACCTTTGGCGGGAGGGCCCCATGAGCAGTTCTTC. Supplemented by reference TRBV5-1 and TRBJ2-1, the full variable domain reads KAGVTQTPRYLIKTRGQQVTLSCSPISGHRSVSWYQQTPGQGLQFLFEYFSETQRNKGNFPGRFSGRQFSNSRSEMNVSTLELGDSALYLCASSSLPLAGGPHEQFFGPGTRLTVL.

This clonotype was seen many times. This sequence joins TRBV7-2 and TRBJ2-2; D may be TRBD1 or TRBD2 (5 bases each). The CDR3 runs to 14 residues. The ends were cut back, 3 bases at V and 5 bases at J, with 10 bases in the middle. Germline CDR1 is SGHTA and CDR2 is FQGNSA. CDR3 amino acids: CASSFGAATGELFF. Written as DNA, the CDR3 is TGTGCCAGCAGCTTCGGGGCGGCTACCGGGGAGCTGTTTTTT.

This clonotype was observed a few times. V gene TRBV20-1 combines with J gene TRBJ2-7; TRBD1 matches at 9 bases. This CDR3 has 15 residues. The V segment lost 1 base and the J segment 3 bases; nucleotides outside the gene matches: 7. Germline-derived CDR1 and CDR2 are DFQATT and SNEGSKA (reference sequence). The CDR3 DNA follows: TGCAGTGCTAGAGGTCCGACAGGGGGTGGCTACGAGCAGTACTTC. Translated: CSARGPTGGGYEQYF.

Remarks on this clonotype: A much larger clone differs from this one at a single base, so this may be a read error. In nucleotides, the CDR3 is TGTGCCAGTAAGGGGACAGGGGTTATGTCCTACGAGCAGTACTTC. It codes for CASKGTGVMSYEQYF. The genes are TRBV19 and TRBJ2-7, with TRBD1 matching over 10 bases. The V and J ends lost 7 bases and 1 base, in that order; junction bases with no gene match: 7. Germline V gene sequence: CDR1 LNHDA, CDR2 SQIVND (reference sequence). This CDR3 is built from 15 residues.

This clonotype was seen only once. This rearrangement joins TRBV14 to TRBJ2-1, with D maybe TRBD2 (6 bases). Trimming removed 3 bases from V and 3 bases from J, with 21 bases in between. This CDR3 comprises 18 residues. The germline gives CDR1 SGHDN, CDR2 FVKESK. The CDR3 DNA is TGTGCCAGCAGCCAGGAGAACAGGACTACTAGTCTCTACAATGAGCAGTTCTTC. Translating it yields CASSQENRTTSLYNEQFF.